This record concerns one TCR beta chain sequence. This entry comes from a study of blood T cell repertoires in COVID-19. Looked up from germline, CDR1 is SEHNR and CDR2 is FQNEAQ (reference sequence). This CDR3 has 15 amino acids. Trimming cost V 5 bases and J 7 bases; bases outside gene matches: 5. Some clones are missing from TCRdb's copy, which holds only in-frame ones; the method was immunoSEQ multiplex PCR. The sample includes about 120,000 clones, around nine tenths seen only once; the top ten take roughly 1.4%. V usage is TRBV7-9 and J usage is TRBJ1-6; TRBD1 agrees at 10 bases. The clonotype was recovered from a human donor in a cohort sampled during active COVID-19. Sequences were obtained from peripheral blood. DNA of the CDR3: TGTGCCAGCAGCCCCCCGGGACAGGGGAATTCACCCCTCCACTTT. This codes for CASSPPGQGNSPLHF.